The present TCR beta chain was sequenced within a study of T cell repertoires in cytomegalovirus infection. Study at large: Public signatures in TCR beta pointed to CMV infection and matching HLA type.

A note on this clonotype: Antigen: not known. A read error may account for a junction end that differs from germline.

TCRdb re-analysed the reads in MiXCR, keeping a single row per CDR3 protein. The sample yields 200,000 or so distinct CDR3 sequences, about 20% seen once. Study-level results: CMV-specific HLA-C-restricted TCR beta clonotypes dominated the ex vivo response.

The V gene's germline CDR1 is SGHRS and CDR2 YFSETQ. This CDR3 is 15 amino acids long. Sequencing used PBMCs. The TCR originated in a human donor in good health (CMV status not recorded). Some clones in this sample may be carry-over from other donors' samples. The chain has TRBV5-1 and TRBJ2-7; 7 bases fit TRBD2. CDR3 in amino acids: CASSLMWEGPHEQHF. In DNA, the CDR3 is TGCGCCAGCAGCTTGATGTGGGAGGGCCCTCACGAGCAGCACTTC.